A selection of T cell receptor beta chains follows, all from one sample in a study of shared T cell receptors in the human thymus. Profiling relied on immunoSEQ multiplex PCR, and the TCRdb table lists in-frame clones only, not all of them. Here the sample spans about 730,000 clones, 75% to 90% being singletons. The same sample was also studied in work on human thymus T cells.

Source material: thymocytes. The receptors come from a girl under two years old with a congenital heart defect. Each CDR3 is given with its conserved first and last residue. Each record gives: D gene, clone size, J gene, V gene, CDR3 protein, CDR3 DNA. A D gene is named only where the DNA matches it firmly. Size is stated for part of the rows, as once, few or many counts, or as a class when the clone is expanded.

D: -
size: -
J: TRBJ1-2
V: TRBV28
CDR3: CASRHALDKANYGYTF
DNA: TGTGCCAGCAGGCATGCCTTGGACAAAGCTAACTATGGCTACACCTTC

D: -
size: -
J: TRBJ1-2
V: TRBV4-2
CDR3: CASSQDREGQGYTF
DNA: TGTGCCAGCAGCCAAGACCGGGAGGGGCAGGGCTACACCTTC

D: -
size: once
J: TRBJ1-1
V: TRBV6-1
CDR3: CASSEAEEWDTEAFF
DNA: TGTGCCAGCAGTGAAGCTGAGGAGTGGGACACTGAAGCTTTCTTT

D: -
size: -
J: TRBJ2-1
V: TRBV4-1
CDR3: CASSQEEGLECDSRFF
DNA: TGCGCCAGCAGCCAAGAAGAGGGTTTAGAGTGTGATTCGAGGTTCTTC

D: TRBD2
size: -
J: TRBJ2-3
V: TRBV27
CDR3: CASSSSGGSGDTQYF
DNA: TGTGCCAGCAGTTCTAGCGGGGGGTCGGGAGATACGCAGTATTTT

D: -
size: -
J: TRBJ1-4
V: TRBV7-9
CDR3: CASSLPRPGSNEKLFF
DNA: TGTGCCAGCAGCTTACCCAGACCGGGTTCTAATGAAAAACTGTTTTTT

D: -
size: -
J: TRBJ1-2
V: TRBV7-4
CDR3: CASSPLTETNYGYTF
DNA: TGTGCCAGCAGCCCCCTGACAGAGACAAACTATGGCTACACCTTC

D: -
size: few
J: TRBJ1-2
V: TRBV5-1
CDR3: CASSLPYGGPGGGYTF
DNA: TGCGCCAGCAGCTTGCCTTACGGGGGGCCCGGTGGGGGCTACACCTTC

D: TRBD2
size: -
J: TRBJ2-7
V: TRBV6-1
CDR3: CASAGEGTYEQYF
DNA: TGTGCCAGCGCCGGGGAGGGAACCTACGAGCAGTACTTC

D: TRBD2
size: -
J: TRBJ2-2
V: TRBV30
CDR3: CAWTQGGAYTGELFF
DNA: TGTGCCTGGACTCAGGGAGGGGCATACACCGGGGAGCTGTTTTTT

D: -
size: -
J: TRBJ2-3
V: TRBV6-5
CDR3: CASSFYRVGDTQYF
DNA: TGTGCCAGCAGTTTTTATAGAGTTGGAGATACGCAGTATTTT

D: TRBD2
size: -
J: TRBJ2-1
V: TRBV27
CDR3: CASSLPYSGGHNEQFF
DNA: TGTGCCAGCAGTTTACCCTATAGCGGGGGGCACAATGAGCAGTTCTTC

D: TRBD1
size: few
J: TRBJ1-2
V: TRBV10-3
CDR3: CAISGDSPIYGYTF
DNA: TGTGCCATCAGTGGGGACAGCCCTATTTATGGCTACACCTTC

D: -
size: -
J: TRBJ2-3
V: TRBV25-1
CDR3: CASSKGADSTDTQYF
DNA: TGTGCCAGCAGCAAAGGGGCTGATAGCACAGATACGCAGTATTTT

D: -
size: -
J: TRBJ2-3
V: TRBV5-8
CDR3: CASRRTESTDTQYF
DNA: TGTGCCAGCAGGAGGACAGAAAGCACAGATACGCAGTATTTT

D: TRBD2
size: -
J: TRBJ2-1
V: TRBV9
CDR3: CASSGRLAGGLNEQFF
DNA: TGTGCCAGCAGCGGGAGACTAGCGGGGGGACTTAATGAGCAGTTCTTC

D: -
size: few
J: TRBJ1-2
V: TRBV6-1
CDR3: CASNLWLGYTF
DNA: TGTGCCAGCAATTTGTGGCTGGGCTACACCTTC

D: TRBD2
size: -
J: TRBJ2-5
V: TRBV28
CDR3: CASSNLAGARGETQYF
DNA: TGTGCCAGCAGCAACCTAGCGGGGGCCCGGGGAGAGACCCAGTACTTC

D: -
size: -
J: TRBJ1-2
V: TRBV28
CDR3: CASSLVFDSLAGYGYTF
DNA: TGTGCCAGCAGTTTAGTCTTTGACTCCCTCGCGGGGTATGGCTACACCTTC

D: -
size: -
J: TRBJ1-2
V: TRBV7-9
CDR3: CASSLHRARAGYTF
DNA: TGTGCCAGCAGCCTCCACAGGGCCAGGGCCGGCTACACCTTC

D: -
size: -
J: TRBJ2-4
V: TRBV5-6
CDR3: CASSLRSGRTKNIQYF
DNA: TGTGCCAGCAGCTTAAGGTCAGGGCGAACCAAAAACATTCAGTACTTC

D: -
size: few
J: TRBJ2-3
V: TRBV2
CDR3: CASSGKTVTTRVRGTDTQYF
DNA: TGTGCCAGCAGTGGGAAGACTGTTACCACCAGGGTCCGCGGCACAGATACGCAGTATTTT

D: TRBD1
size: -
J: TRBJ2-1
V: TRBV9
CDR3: CATSRQGDEQFF
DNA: TGTGCCACCTCGCGACAGGGCGATGAGCAGTTCTTC

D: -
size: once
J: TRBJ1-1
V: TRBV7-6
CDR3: CASSLGDSPSTEAFF
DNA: TGTGCCAGCAGCTTAGGTGACAGTCCCTCCACTGAAGCTTTCTTT

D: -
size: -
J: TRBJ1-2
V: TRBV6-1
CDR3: CASSESSAVLATYGYTF
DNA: TGTGCCAGCAGTGAATCCTCCGCAGTGTTAGCCACCTATGGCTACACCTTC

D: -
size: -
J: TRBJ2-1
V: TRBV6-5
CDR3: CASSPLHRVSNEQFF
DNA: TGTGCCAGCAGTCCACTTCACAGGGTATCCAATGAGCAGTTCTTC

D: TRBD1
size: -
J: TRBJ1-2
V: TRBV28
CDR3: CASSSLTDRAYGYTF
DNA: TGTGCCAGCAGTTCACTCACTGACAGGGCCTATGGCTACACCTTC

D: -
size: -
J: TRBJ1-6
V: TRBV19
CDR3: CASSSDYYSYNSPLHF
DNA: TGTGCCAGTAGCTCGGATTACTACTCCTATAATTCACCCCTCCACTTT